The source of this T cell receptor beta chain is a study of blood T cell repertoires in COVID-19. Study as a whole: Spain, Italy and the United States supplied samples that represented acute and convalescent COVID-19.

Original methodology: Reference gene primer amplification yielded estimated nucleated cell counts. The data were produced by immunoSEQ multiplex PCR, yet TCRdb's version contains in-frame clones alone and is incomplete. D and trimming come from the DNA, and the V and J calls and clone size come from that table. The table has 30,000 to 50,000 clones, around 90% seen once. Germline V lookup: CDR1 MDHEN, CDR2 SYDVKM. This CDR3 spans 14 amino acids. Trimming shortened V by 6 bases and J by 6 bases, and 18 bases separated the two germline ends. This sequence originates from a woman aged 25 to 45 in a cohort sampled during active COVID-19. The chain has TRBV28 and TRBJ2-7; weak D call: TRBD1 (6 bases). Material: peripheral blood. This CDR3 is CASSPTHRGGEQYF. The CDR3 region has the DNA TGTGCCAGCAGCCCAACCCACAGAGGGGGCGAGCAGTACTTC.